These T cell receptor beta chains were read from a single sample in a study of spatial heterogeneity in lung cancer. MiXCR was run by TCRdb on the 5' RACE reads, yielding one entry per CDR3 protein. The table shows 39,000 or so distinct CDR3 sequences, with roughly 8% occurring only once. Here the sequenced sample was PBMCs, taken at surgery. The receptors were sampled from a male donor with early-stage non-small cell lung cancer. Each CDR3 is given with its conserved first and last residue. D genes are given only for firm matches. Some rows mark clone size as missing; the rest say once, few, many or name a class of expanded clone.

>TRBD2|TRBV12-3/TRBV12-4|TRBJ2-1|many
CASKLAGASYNEQFF
TGTGCCAGCAAACTAGCGGGGGCTTCCTACAATGAGCAGTTCTTC
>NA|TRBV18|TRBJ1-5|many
CASSQGAMDQPQHF
TGTGCCAGCTCACAAGGGGCCATGGATCAGCCCCAGCATTTT
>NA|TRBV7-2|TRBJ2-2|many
CASSLEGNTGELFF
TGTGCCAGCAGCTTAGAGGGGAACACCGGGGAGCTGTTTTTT
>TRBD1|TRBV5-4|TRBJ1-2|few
CASSLDPGQASNYGYTF
TGTGCCAGCAGCTTGGACCCGGGACAGGCTTCTAACTATGGCTACACCTTC
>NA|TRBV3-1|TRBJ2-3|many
CASSHRARGSEDTQYF
TGTGCCAGCAGCCATCGGGCTCGGGGGTCGGAAGATACGCAGTATTTT
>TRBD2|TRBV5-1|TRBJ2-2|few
CASSFGGAPGELFF
TGCGCCAGCAGCTTCGGGGGGGCACCCGGGGAGCTGTTTTTT
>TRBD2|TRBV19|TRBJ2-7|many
CASRSGGAPYEQYF
TGTGCCAGCCGTAGCGGGGGGGCCCCGTACGAGCAGTACTTC
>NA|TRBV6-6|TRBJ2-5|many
CASSYSAAKETQYF
TGTGCCAGCAGTTACTCGGCAGCTAAAGAGACCCAGTACTTC
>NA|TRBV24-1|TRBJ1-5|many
CATSDGGPWQPQHF
TGTGCCACCAGTGACGGGGGGCCTTGGCAGCCCCAGCATTTT
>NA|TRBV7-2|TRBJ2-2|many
CASSLVWLNTGELFF
TGTGCCAGCAGCTTAGTTTGGCTGAACACCGGGGAGCTGTTTTTT
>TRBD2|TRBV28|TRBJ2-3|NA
CASSPGGNTDTQYF
TGTGCCAGCAGTCCGGGGGGGAACACAGATACGCAGTATTTT
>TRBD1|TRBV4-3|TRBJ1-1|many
CASSPTGGAWDTEAFF
TGCGCCAGCAGCCCAACAGGGGGAGCGTGGGACACTGAAGCTTTCTTT
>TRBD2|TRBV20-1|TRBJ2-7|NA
CSARDPAGGTYEQYF
TGCAGTGCTAGAGATCCGGCGGGGGGGACCTACGAGCAGTACTTC
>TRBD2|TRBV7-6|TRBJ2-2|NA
CASSGTSGDTGELFF
TGTGCCAGCAGTGGGACTAGCGGGGACACCGGGGAGCTGTTTTTT
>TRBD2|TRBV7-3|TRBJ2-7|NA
CASSLTSGGSYEQYF
TGTGCCAGCAGCTTAACTAGCGGGGGCTCCTACGAGCAGTACTTC
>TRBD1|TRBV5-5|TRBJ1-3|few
CASSLRQGSGNTIYF
TGTGCCAGCAGCTTGAGACAGGGCTCTGGAAACACCATATATTTT
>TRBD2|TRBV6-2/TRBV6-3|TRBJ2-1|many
CASRPGLAGGRSYNEQFF
TGTGCCAGCAGACCGGGACTAGCGGGGGGGCGGTCCTACAATGAGCAGTTCTTC
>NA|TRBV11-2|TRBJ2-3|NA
CASSLDGGTDTQYF
TGTGCCAGCAGCTTAGACGGCGGCACAGATACGCAGTATTTT
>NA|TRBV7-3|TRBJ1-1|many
CASSLASTGTEAFF
TGTGCCAGCAGCTTAGCTTCGACGGGGACTGAAGCTTTCTTT
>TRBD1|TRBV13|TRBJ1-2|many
CASSSDRGQMGYTF
TGTGCCAGCAGCTCGGACAGGGGGCAAATGGGCTACACCTTC
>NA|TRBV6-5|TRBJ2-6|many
CASSYARSTGANVLTF
TGTGCCAGCAGTTACGCCCGAAGTACCGGGGCCAACGTCCTGACTTTC
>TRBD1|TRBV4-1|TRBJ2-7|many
CASSRDSNYEQYF
TGCGCCAGCAGCCGGGACAGCAACTACGAGCAGTACTTC
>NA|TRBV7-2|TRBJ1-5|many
CASSSEGGAGNQPQHF
TGTGCCAGCAGCTCTGAAGGCGGGGCGGGCAATCAGCCCCAGCATTTT
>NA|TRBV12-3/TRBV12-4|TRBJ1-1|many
CASSLGHEAFF
TGTGCCAGCAGTTTGGGGCATGAAGCTTTCTTT
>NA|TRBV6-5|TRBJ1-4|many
CASSFFSTNEKLFF
TGTGCCAGCAGTTTTTTCTCGACTAATGAAAAACTGTTTTTT
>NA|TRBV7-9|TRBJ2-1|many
CASSLAGAVGNEQFF
TGTGCCAGCAGCTTAGCGGGTGCCGTCGGCAATGAGCAGTTCTTC
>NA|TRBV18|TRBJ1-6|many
CASSPGDGGSPLHF
TGTGCCAGCTCACCAGGGGACGGGGGTTCACCCCTCCACTTT
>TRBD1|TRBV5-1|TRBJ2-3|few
CASSGGQSTDTQYF
TGCGCCAGCAGCGGGGGACAGAGCACAGATACGCAGTATTTT
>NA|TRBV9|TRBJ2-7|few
CASSVAGGTYEQYF
TGTGCCAGCAGCGTAGCAGGAGGGACCTACGAGCAGTACTTC
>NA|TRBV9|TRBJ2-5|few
CASSVEGETQYF
TGTGCCAGCAGCGTAGAGGGGGAGACCCAGTACTTC
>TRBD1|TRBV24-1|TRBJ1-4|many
CATSAVTTGMGEKLFF
TGTGCCACCAGTGCCGTGACGACAGGGATGGGGGAAAAACTGTTTTTT
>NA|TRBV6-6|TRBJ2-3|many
CASSSDSTDTQYF
TGTGCCAGCAGCTCCGATAGCACAGATACGCAGTATTTT
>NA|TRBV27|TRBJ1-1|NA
CASSRQVNTEAFF
TGTGCCAGCAGTAGACAGGTAAACACTGAAGCTTTCTTT
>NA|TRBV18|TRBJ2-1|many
CASSISSYNEQFF
TGTGCCAGCTCAATTAGCTCCTACAATGAGCAGTTCTTC
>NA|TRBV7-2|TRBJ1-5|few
CASSAGILNQPQHF
TGTGCCAGCAGCGCAGGGATTCTTAATCAGCCCCAGCATTTT
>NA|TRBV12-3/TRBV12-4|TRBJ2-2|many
CASSLNEELFF
TGTGCCAGCAGTTTAAATGAGGAGCTGTTTTTT
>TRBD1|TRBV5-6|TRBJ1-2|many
CASSLGQGVYGYTF
TGTGCCAGCAGCTTGGGACAGGGGGTGTATGGCTACACCTTC
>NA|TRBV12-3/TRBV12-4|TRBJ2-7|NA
CASSSSTAASSYEQYF
TGTGCCAGCAGTAGCTCGACAGCCGCGAGCTCCTACGAGCAGTACTTC
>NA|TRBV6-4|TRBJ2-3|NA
CASKSGQSTDTQYF
TGTGCCAGCAAAAGCGGCCAGTCCACAGATACGCAGTATTTT
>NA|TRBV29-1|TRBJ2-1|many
CSATPYNEQFF
TGCAGCGCGACACCGTACAATGAGCAGTTCTTC
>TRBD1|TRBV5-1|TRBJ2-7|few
CASSLGTGGASYEQYF
TGCGCCAGCAGCTTGGGGACAGGGGGCGCTTCCTACGAGCAGTACTTC
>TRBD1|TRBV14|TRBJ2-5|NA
CASSPRRDRGRGLETQYF
TGTGCCAGCAGCCCGCGAAGGGACAGGGGCCGAGGGTTGGAGACCCAGTACTTC
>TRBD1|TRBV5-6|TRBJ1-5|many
CASSLAGTGHQPQHF
TGTGCCAGCAGCTTGGCCGGGACAGGGCATCAGCCCCAGCATTTT
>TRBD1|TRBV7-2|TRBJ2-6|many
CASSPQTGISGANVLTF
TGTGCCAGCAGCCCCCAGACAGGGATCTCTGGGGCCAACGTCCTGACTTTC
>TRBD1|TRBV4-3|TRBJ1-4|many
CASSQDLLQGLYNEKLFF
TGCGCCAGCAGCCAAGATCTACTACAGGGGCTGTATAATGAAAAACTGTTTTTT
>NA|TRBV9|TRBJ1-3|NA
CASSADSYSGNTIYF
TGTGCCAGCAGCGCCGACTCATACTCTGGAAACACCATATATTTT
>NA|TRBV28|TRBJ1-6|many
CASSWGAPYNSPLHF
TGTGCCAGCAGTTGGGGCGCTCCCTATAATTCACCCCTCCACTTT
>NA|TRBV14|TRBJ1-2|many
CASSQDWDGPKGYTF
TGTGCCAGCAGCCAAGACTGGGACGGGCCGAAGGGCTACACCTTC
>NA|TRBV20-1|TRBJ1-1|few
CSARHITNTEAFF
TGCAGTGCTAGACATATAACAAACACTGAAGCTTTCTTT